This TCR beta chain appears in the sequencing data of a study of cytomegalovirus exposure and HLA in healthy donors. Researchers ran the PCR with 60 Vbeta and 13 Jbeta primers. Libraries were prepared by immunoSEQ multiplex PCR; TCRdb keeps only in-frame clonotypes and omits some of them. The sample lists over 130,000 clones, less than 85% seen once, with around 6.5% in the top ten. The source is a man in his forties or fifties in good health and CMV-seropositive. Material for sequencing was PBMCs.

CDR3 residues: CASSIGTVPSTDTQYF. CDR3 bases: TGTGCCAGTAGTATCGGTACAGTCCCTAGCACAGATACGCAGTATTTT. The V gene is TRBV19, the J gene TRBJ2-3; D is uncertain. Trimming stripped 3 bases from V and 0 bases from J, with 13 bases between. CDR1 is LNHDA and CDR2 is SQIVND in the germline V gene (reference sequence). This CDR3 spans 16 amino acids.